Below, 6 T cell receptor beta chains from the same sample are listed, as sequenced in a study of ipilimumab plus nivolumab after autologous stem cell transplantation (dated by TCRdb to about 2021). The library was made by the immunoSEQ multiplex PCR assay. TCRdb re-hosts the immuneACCESS table, in-frame sequences only. Its copies lack some clones; in the studies checked, an unresolved V gene accounts for under half of them, and the cause for the rest is not known. This sample holds just over 40,000 clones; nearly 95% were observed only once. Approximately 1% of the sample is taken by the ten largest. Sequencing used PBMCs, obtained in a trial of ipilimumab plus nivolumab as post-transplant consolidation. The origin of the receptors is a male donor with multiple myeloma.

J is TRBJ2-1 and V is TRBV19; D is ambiguous. The germline CDR1 and CDR2 sequences are LNHDA and SQIVND (reference sequence). The CDR3 has 15 residues. With 3 bases removed from V and 9 bases from J, the gap between germline ends came to 18 bases. The CDR3 sequence: CASSIVPPTWPEQFF. The CDR3, as DNA: TGTGCCAGTAGTATTGTTCCCCCTACTTGGCCTGAGCAGTTCTTC.

The chain carries TRBV27 and TRBJ2-7, with D perhaps matching TRBD1 or TRBD2 (6 bases each). This CDR3 comprises 12 residues. Germline V gives CDR1 MNHEY, CDR2 SMNVEV (reference sequence). Trimming stripped 4 bases from V and 7 bases from J, with 11 bases between. DNA of the CDR3: TGTGCCAGCAGTTACAGGGCGGGGGAGCAGTACTTC. Its translation: CASSYRAGEQYF.

The V call is TRBV28, the J call TRBJ2-6; D ambiguous. Trimming stripped 8 bases from V and 4 bases from J, with 6 bases between. The germline V gene has CDR1 MDHEN and CDR2 SYDVKM. The CDR3 has 12 residues. The CDR3 reads CASRSGANVLTF. CDR3 DNA: TGTGCCAGCCGCTCCGGGGCCAACGTCCTGACTTTC. The whole variable domain, remainder taken from reference TRBV28 and TRBJ2-6, is DVKVTQSSRYLVKRTGEKVFLECVQDMDHENMFWYRQDPGLGLRLIYFSYDVKMKEKGDIPEGYSVSREKKERFSLILESASTNQTSMYLCASRSGANVLTFGAGSRLTVL.

J is TRBJ2-3 and V is TRBV29-1, with a possible D match to TRBD1 (6 bases). Germline-derived CDR1 and CDR2 are SQVTM and ANQGSEA. V was trimmed by 1 base and J by 2 bases, leaving 10 bases between them. This CDR3 has 14 residues. The CDR3 DNA sequence: TGCAGCGTTGAAGTGGGGGCAGTCACAGATACGCAGTATTTT. This codes for CSVEVGAVTDTQYF.

The rearrangement uses TRBV28 and TRBJ2-3; tentative D call: TRBD1 (5 bases). From germline, CDR1 is MDHEN and CDR2 SYDVKM. The CDR3 spans 15 residues. V lost 9 bases to trimming and J lost 0 bases, with 16 bases between them. The CDR3 sequence: CASRPRVTSTDTQYF. In DNA, the CDR3 is TGTGCCAGTCGACCCAGGGTAACTAGCACAGATACGCAGTATTTT.

V gene TRBV28 combines with J gene TRBJ1-1; no clear D. This CDR3 is built from 10 residues. V was trimmed by 7 bases and J by 5 bases, leaving 5 bases between them. Germline V lookup: CDR1 MDHEN, CDR2 SYDVKM. In DNA, the CDR3 is TGTGCCAGCATAGGAACTGAAGCTTTCTTT. Protein: CASIGTEAFF.